Each of the 17 T cell receptor beta chains below was sequenced from the same sample in a study of cytomegalovirus exposure and HLA in healthy donors. 60 Vbeta and 13 Jbeta primers were used in PCR. Clones were read by immunoSEQ multiplex PCR, and TCRdb kept only the in-frame ones, dropping some. The top ten hold less than 3.5% of the sample, which has 120,000 to 150,000 clones, around 86% seen once. The sample was PBMCs. These receptors were taken from a woman aged 25 to 39 in good health and CMV-seronegative.

The genes are TRBV6-6 and TRBJ1-2; 7 nucleotides match TRBD1. This CDR3 comprises 14 residues. CDR1 MNHNY and CDR2 SVGAGI come from the germline V gene (reference sequence). Losses at the gene ends were 4 bases for V and 6 bases for J; bases not matched to a gene: 8. The CDR3 DNA sequence: TGTGCCAGCAGTTCGACAGGGAGAAGTAATGGCTACACCTTC. The encoded protein is CASSSTGRSNGYTF.

The table lists this clone with a count of one. The rearrangement joins TRBV19 to TRBJ1-3, with D uncertain. The CDR3 has 14 residues. V shed 1 base and J shed 0 bases, with 4 bases lying between them. In germline, CDR1 is LNHDA, CDR2 SQIVND (reference sequence). The CDR3 DNA follows: TGTGCCAGTAGTATAGGGGCCTCTGGAAACACCATATATTTT. This codes for CASSIGASGNTIYF. The whole variable domain, filled in from reference TRBV19 and TRBJ1-3, reads DGGITQSPKYLFRKEGQNVTLSCEQNLNHDAMYWYRQDPGQGLRLIYYSQIVNDFQKGDIAEGYSVSREKKESFPLTVTSAQKNPTAFYLCASSIGASGNTIYFGEGSWLTVV.

This clone was counted only a few times. The chain carries TRBV10-2 and TRBJ1-5, with D perhaps TRBD1 (6 bases). Germline CDR1 WSHSY, CDR2 SAAADI. V shed 5 bases and J shed 7 bases, with 12 bases lying between them. This CDR3 spans 13 amino acids. The CDR3 loop is CASSYRDAQPQHF. CDR3 DNA sequence: TGCGCCAGCAGTTACAGGGACGCACAGCCCCAGCATTTT.

This clone was found a few times. The chain employs TRBV4-3 and TRBJ1-2; 8 bases line up with TRBD1. Looked up from germline, CDR1 is LGHNA and CDR2 is YSLEER. J gave up 5 bases and V 1 base, and 12 bases lay outside the gene matches. The CDR3 covers 17 residues. The CDR3 region has the DNA TGCGCCAGCAGCCAAGGTCAGGGGGCGAACCCCTCTTATGGCTACACCTTC. Its protein product is CASSQGQGANPSYGYTF.

The chain joins TRBV28 to TRBJ2-3; 8 bases align to TRBD2. Germline loops: CDR1 MDHEN, CDR2 SYDVKM. The V gene end was trimmed by 6 bases and the J gene end by 3 bases; junction bases not matched to a gene: 8. The CDR3 covers 15 residues. The CDR3 spells CASSLTGGPTDTQYF. In DNA form, the CDR3 reads TGTGCCAGCAGCCTAACGGGAGGGCCTACAGATACGCAGTATTTT.

The CDR3 reads CATQFRGPGNTEAFF. In DNA form, the CDR3 reads TGTGCCACCCAGTTTAGGGGGCCGGGGAACACTGAAGCTTTCTTT. This chain links TRBV28 with TRBJ1-1, with 7 bases matching TRBD1. The germline V gene encodes CDR1 MDHEN and CDR2 SYDVKM. The J segment lost 1 base and the V segment lost 10 bases, leaving 12 bases of the junction unmatched. This CDR3 has 15 residues.

The V gene is TRBV19, the J gene TRBJ2-5; D might be TRBD1 (5 bases). The length of the CDR3 is 15 residues. V lost 5 bases and J 0 bases, leaving 13 bases between the germline ends. Germline V gene lookup returns CDR1 LNHDA and CDR2 SQIVND (reference sequence). The CDR3 coding sequence is TGTGCCAGTAGTCCTCGACAGATGTACCAAGAGACCCAGTACTTC. Amino acid sequence: CASSPRQMYQETQYF.

The rearrangement uses TRBV7-3 and TRBJ2-6; D gene unclear. Germline-derived CDR1 and CDR2 are SGHTA and FQGTGA. V gave up 8 bases and J gave up 1 base, with 6 bases separating them. There are 13 residues in the CDR3. The DNA for the CDR3 is TGTGCCAGCTCCACTTCTGGGGCCAACGTCCTGACTTTC. This translates into CASSTSGANVLTF.

This clone was observed a handful of times. The V and J genes are TRBV9 and TRBJ2-1; D possibly corresponds to TRBD2 (5 bases). The CDR3 spans 12 residues. Trimming left V 0 bases short and J 8 bases short, with 6 bases between. Germline CDR1 is SGDLS and CDR2 is YYNGEE. The CDR3 DNA is TGTGCCAGCAGCGTAGGGCGGGATGAGCAGTTCTTC. Translation: CASSVGRDEQFF.

This rearrangement joins TRBV6-1 to TRBJ2-5; D unclear. This CDR3 is built from 17 residues. Trimming pared 3 bases from V and 5 bases from J, leaving 22 bases between. Per the germline V gene, CDR1 is MNHNS and CDR2 is SASEGT. The CDR3 here is CASSDLAGNPGWETQYF. CDR3 coding DNA: TGTGCCAGCAGTGATTTAGCCGGTAACCCCGGTTGGGAGACCCAGTACTTC.

This chain links TRBV7-8 with TRBJ2-7; 7 nucleotides align to TRBD2. This CDR3 contains 13 residues. V shed 6 bases and J 5 bases; nucleotides not matched to a gene: 7. From germline, CDR1 is SGHVS and CDR2 FQNEAQ. The CDR3 DNA is TGTGCCAGCAGGGGAGGGCTAGCTGACGAGCAGTACTTC. Residues: CASRGGLADEQYF.

V gene TRBV28 combines with J gene TRBJ2-2; 9 nucleotides align to TRBD1. The CDR3 contains 16 residues. Germline assignment: CDR1 MDHEN and CDR2 SYDVKM. J gave up 1 base and V 5 bases, and 5 bases lay outside the gene matches. CDR3 coding DNA: TGTGCCAGCAGTGCGGGGACAGGGCGGAACACCGGGGAGCTGTTTTTT. Residues: CASSAGTGRNTGELFF.

The gene calls are TRBV4-1 and TRBJ2-5; TRBD2 matches 10 bases. The J call is doubtful: the DNA matches TRBJ2-7 better. The CDR3 consists of 18 residues. The germline gives CDR1 MGHRA, CDR2 YSYEKL. The DNA for the CDR3 is TGCGCCAGCAGCCAAGCGCTAGCGGGGGCCACCATCGCCTACGAGCAGTACTTC. Its protein is CASSQALAGATIAYEQYF.

This clone was counted once. The CDR3 spells CASSERETTHTQYF. CDR3 in DNA: TGTGCCAGCAGTGAACGAGAAACCACGCATACGCAGTATTTT. The chain couples TRBV2 to TRBJ2-3; no clear D gene. The CDR3 spans 14 residues. Germline V lookup: CDR1 SNHLY, CDR2 FYNNEI. Trimming removed 2 bases from V and 7 bases from J, with 13 bases in between. Using reference TRBV2 and TRBJ2-3 for the parts outside the CDR3, the full variable domain is EPEVTQTPSHQVTQMGQEVILRCVPISNHLYFYWYRQILGQKVEFLVSFYNNEISEKSEIFDDQFSVERPDGSNFTLKIRSTKLEDSAMYFCASSERETTHTQYFGPGTRLTVL.

This rearrangement joins TRBV6-5 to TRBJ1-2; D uncertain. V was trimmed by 8 bases and J by 2 bases, leaving 12 bases between them. The CDR3 covers 13 residues. Per germline, CDR1 MNHEY and CDR2 SVGAGI. CDR3 residues: CASHRDFNYGYTF. CDR3 DNA sequence: TGTGCCAGCCACCGAGACTTCAACTATGGCTACACCTTC.

This clone was picked up a small number of times. CDR3 DNA: TGTGCCAGTAACCTTGGACAGTCCTACGAGCAGTACTTC. Its protein is CASNLGQSYEQYF. The chain couples TRBV6-6 to TRBJ2-7; weak D call: TRBD1 (6 bases). Germline V gives CDR1 MNHNY, CDR2 SVGAGI (reference sequence). V was shortened by 9 bases and J by 1 base, with 13 bases between the two germline ends. CDR3 length: 13 amino acids.

This clone occurred a few times. CDR3 region: CASSFTVAANEKLFF. The CDR3 coding sequence is TGTGCCAGCAGTTTCACAGTGGCAGCTAATGAAAAACTGTTTTTT. V gene TRBV5-6 combines with J gene TRBJ1-4; D is unclear. This CDR3 is 15 amino acids long. V was trimmed by 5 bases and J by 3 bases, leaving 14 bases between them. Germline loops: CDR1 SGHDT, CDR2 YYEEEE.